The T cell receptor beta chain described here comes from a study of T cells in Graves' hyperthyroidism and ophthalmopathy (dated by TCRdb to the late 2010s). About the study as a whole: Peripheral blood samples were taken at the time of initial diagnosis, prior to any treatment. The paper describes TCR Vbeta CDR3 sequencing of about 140 peripheral blood samples, made up of 43 ophthalmopathy patients, 70 to 75 hyperthyroidism patients and 17 progressor patients. The 80 to 100 discovery patients were randomly divided into training and test sets at a 7:3 ratio. After sampling, hyperthyroidism patients received methimazole starting at 30 mg daily, and ophthalmopathy patients received high-dose intravenous methylprednisolone. A discovery cohort of 95 to 100 patients, about 43 with Graves' ophthalmopathy and about 58 with stable Graves' hyperthyroidism, was used to find distinguishing TCR V-J signatures. Thyroid tissue and blood T-cell repertoires from about six Graves' hyperthyroidism patients were also compared in the study. Whether ophthalmopathy could be predicted prospectively was tested in an independent validation cohort made up of 18 to 20 hyperthyroidism patients plus 17 patients who later progressed to ophthalmopathy.

V is reduced by 1 base and J by 2 bases, leaving a spacing of 8 bases between them. Including the terminal cysteine and phenylalanine, the CDR3 comprises 14 residues. Only CDR3 DNA remains: 42 bases, in frame from the first base. Based on the germline V gene, the CDR1 and CDR2 sequences are SNHLY and FYNNEI. Moderately to severely active disease, a Clinical Activity Score of at least 3, a NOSPECS grade of at least 4, and a duration under 3 months were present in ophthalmopathy patients. Patients with uncontrolled infections, other autoimmune diseases, pregnancy or lactation were excluded. Clinical symptoms, serum thyroxine and TRAb, thyroid ultrasound, and orbital computed tomography formed the basis for the diagnoses. PBMCs were isolated from 8 to 10 ml of fresh peripheral blood by Ficoll-Paque density gradient centrifugation. Trizol reagent was used to extract total RNA, and RNA quality was then checked on an Agilent 2100 Bioanalyzer.

Overall results and qualifications from the work: Ophthalmopathy was separated from stable hyperthyroidism by a 13 V-J signature model, with about 86% sensitivity and 81% to 83% specificity obtained in cross-validation and 80%/75% obtained in testing. Most expanded thyroid clonotypes (frequency above 0.001) were also detected in blood, suggesting blood repertoires may reflect thyroid immune responses. In validation, progression to ophthalmopathy was predicted by the model with around 71% sensitivity and 72% to 85% specificity, a median of about 6 months before onset. Sample size was not statistically predetermined, and investigators were not blinded to group allocation.

The TCR beta CDR3 regions were amplified from RNA transcripts. The TCR CDR3 was subjected to a first round of RT-PCR using the HTBI primer set and the Qiagen OneStep RT-PCR kit. A second multiplex PCR round built the libraries, followed by size selection and purification. Paired-end sequencing of the libraries was performed with 100 bp reads on an Illumina HiSeq2000. On the authors' methods: SOAPnuke was used to process the raw data, throwing out any read that contained adapters or uncalled bases, had a mean Phred below 15, or lacked an exact constant-primer or identifier match. COPE v1.2.5 was used to merge high-quality paired reads, and clonotypes were defined as unique nucleotide sequences. Clonotypes were aligned to IMGT TRBV, TRBD and TRBJ reference segments using MiTCR v1.1. The analysis was restricted to V-J combinations with a frequency above 0.0001, which together covered 99.2% of the repertoires. A TCS score was defined as the ratio between F50 (clonal expansion) and ExV (chaos), using BLOSUM62-based TCRdist between CDR3 peptides within each V-J. Welch's t-statistics and random forest reduced 514 V-J features to 13, which were used in a naive Bayes classifier (R e1071). The raw public reads went through TCRdb reprocessing: fastp at Q25, MiXCR clone calling, in-frame beta chains kept. Entries that share a CDR3 protein sequence are merged under the most common genes and DNA. The V and J calls follow TCRdb's processing rather than the paper's. Counted in this sample were hundreds of thousands of distinct CDR3 sequences; about 20% of them appeared once. The top ten clones comprise 47% of the sample.

With regard to this clonotype: Its binding antigen is unknown. There are no base qualities to consult, and no much larger clone falls within one base.

This receptor was taken from a man in his forties with Graves' ophthalmopathy. The material sequenced was blood. The V and J segments used are TRBV2 and TRBJ1-2, with no D gene named confidently. The DNA sequence reads TGTGCCAGCAGTGAAGAGGTGACCAACTATGGCTACACCTTC. This encodes CASSEEVTNYGYTF.